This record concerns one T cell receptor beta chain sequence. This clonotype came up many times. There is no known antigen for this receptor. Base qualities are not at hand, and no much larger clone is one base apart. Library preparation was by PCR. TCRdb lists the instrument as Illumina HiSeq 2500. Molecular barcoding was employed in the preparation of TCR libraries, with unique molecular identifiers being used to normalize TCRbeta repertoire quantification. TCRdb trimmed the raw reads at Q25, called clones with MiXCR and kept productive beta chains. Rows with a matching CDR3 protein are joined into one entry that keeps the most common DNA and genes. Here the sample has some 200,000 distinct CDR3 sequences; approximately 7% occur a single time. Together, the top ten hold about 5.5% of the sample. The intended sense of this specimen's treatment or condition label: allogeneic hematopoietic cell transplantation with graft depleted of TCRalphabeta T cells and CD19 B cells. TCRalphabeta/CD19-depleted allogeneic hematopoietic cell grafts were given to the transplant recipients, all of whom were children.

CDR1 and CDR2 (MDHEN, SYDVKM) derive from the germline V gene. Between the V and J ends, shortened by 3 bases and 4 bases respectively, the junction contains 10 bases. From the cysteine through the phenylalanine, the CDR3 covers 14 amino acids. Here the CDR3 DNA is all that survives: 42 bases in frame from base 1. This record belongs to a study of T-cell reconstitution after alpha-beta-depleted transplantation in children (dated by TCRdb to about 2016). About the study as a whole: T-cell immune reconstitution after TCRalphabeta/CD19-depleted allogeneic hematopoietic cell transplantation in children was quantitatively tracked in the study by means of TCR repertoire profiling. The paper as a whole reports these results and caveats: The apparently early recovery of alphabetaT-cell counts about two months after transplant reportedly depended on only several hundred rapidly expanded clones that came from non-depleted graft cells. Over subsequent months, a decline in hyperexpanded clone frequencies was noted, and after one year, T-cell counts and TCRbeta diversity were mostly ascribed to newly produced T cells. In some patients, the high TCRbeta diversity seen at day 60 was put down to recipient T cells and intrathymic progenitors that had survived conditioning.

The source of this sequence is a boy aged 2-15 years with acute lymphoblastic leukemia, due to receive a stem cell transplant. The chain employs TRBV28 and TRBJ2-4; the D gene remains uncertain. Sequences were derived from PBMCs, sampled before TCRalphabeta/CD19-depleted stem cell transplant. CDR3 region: CASSFRYGKNIQYF. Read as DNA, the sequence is TGTGCCAGCAGTTTCAGGTATGGGAAAAACATTCAGTACTTC. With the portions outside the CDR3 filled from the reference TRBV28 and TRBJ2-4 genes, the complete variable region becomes DVKVTQSSRYLVKRTGEKVFLECVQDMDHENMFWYRQDPGLGLRLIYFSYDVKMKEKGDIPEGYSVSREKKERFSLILESASTNQTSMYLCASSFRYGKNIQYFGAGTRLSVL.